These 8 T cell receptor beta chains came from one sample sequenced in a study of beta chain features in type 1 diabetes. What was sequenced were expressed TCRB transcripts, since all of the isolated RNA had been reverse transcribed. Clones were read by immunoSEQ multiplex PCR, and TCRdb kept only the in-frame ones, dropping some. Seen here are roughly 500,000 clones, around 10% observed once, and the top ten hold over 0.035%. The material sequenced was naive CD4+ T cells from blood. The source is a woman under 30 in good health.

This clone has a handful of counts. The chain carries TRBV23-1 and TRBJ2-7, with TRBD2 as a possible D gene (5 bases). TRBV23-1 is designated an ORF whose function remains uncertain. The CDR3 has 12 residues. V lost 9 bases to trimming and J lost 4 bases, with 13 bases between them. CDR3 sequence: CASRRVGYEQYV. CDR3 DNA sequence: TGCGCCAGTCGGCGGGTCGGGTACGAGCAGTACGTC.

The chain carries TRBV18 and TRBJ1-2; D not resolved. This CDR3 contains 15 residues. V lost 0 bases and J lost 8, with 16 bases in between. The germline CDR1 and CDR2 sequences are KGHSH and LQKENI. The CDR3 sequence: CASSPPTLETTGYTF. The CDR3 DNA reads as TGTGCCAGCTCACCACCGACGCTGGAAACCACAGGCTACACCTTC.

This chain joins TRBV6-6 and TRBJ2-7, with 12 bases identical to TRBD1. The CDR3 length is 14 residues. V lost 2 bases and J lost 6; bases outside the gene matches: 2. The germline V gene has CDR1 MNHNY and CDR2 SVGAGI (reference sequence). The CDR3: CASSYRDRGLEQYF. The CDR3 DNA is TGTGCCAGCAGTTACCGGGACAGGGGGCTCGAGCAGTACTTC.

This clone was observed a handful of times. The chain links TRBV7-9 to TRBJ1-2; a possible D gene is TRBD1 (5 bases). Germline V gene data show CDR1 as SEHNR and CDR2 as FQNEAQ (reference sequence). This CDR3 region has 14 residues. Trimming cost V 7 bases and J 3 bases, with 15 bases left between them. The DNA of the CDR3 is TGTGCCAGCACCATCAATCAGGGTGACTATGGCTACACCTTC. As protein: CASTINQGDYGYTF. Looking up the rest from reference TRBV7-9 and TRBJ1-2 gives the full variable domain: DTGVSQNPRHKITKRGQNVTFRCDPISEHNRLYWYRQTLGQGPEFLTYFQNEAQLEKSRLLSDRFSAERPKGSFSTLEIQRTEQGDSAMYLCASTINQGDYGYTFGSGTRLTVV.

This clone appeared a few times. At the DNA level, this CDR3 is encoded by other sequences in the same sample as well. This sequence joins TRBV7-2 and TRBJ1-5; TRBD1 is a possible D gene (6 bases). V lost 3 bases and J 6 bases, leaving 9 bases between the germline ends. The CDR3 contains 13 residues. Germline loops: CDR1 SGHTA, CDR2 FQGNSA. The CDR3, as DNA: TGTGCCAGCAGCTTGGCAGGGGCTCAGCCCCAGCATTTT. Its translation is CASSLAGAQPQHF.

CDR3 sequence reads: CATSREVGGIEQFF. As DNA, the CDR3 is TGTGCCACCAGCAGAGAAGTGGGAGGAATCGAGCAGTTCTTC. V usage is TRBV15 and J usage is TRBJ2-1; TRBD2 might be the D (6 bases). Germline CDR1 is LNHNV and CDR2 is YYDKDF (reference sequence). The CDR3 runs to 14 residues. The V end was cut by 0 bases, the J end by 10 bases, with 13 bases between.

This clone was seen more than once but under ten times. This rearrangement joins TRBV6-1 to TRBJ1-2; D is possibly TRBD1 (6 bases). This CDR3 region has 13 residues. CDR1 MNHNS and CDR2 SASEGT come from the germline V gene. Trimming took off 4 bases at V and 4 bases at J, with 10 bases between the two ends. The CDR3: CASSAGVGYGYTF. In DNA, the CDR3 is TGTGCCAGCAGTGCAGGGGTTGGCTATGGCTACACCTTC.

CDR3 loop: CSVGGGEQFF. In DNA form, the CDR3 reads TGCAGCGTTGGCGGGGGGGAGCAGTTCTTC. The V call is TRBV29-1, the J call TRBJ2-1; 8 bases align to TRBD2. Germline CDR1 SQVTM, CDR2 ANQGSEA. The ends lost 4 bases at V and 10 bases at J; junction bases unmatched: 0. The CDR3 runs to 10 residues.